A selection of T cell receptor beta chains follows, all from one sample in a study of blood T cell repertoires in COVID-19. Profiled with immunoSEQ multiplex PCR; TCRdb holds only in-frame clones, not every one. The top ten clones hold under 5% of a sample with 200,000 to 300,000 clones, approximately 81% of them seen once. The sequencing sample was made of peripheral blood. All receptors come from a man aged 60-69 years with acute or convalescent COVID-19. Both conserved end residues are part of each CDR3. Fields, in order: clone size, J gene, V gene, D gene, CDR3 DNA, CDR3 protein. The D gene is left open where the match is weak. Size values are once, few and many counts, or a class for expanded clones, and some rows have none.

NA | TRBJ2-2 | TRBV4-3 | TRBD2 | TGCGCCAGCAGCCAAGAGCTAGCGGGAGCGACGAACACCGGGGAGCTGTTTTTT | CASSQELAGATNTGELFF
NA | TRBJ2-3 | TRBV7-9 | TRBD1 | TGTGCCAGCAGCTCTAGGACAGGGGGCTTCGCAGATACGCAGTATTTT | CASSSRTGGFADTQYF
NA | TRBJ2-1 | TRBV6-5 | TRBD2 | TGTGCCAGCAACTCCCTAGCGGGGGGAAGAAATGAGCAGTTCTTC | CASNSLAGGRNEQFF
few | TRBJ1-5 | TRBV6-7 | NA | TGTGCCAGCAGTTACACCCTCGGCGCGAGCAGGGGCAATCAGCCCCAGCATTTT | CASSYTLGASRGNQPQHF
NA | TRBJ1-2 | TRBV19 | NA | TGTGCCAGTAGCAAGGAGGGAGGTTATGGCTACACCTTC | CASSKEGGYGYTF
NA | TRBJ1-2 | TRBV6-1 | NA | TGTGCCAGCAGTGAAGCGAGGGCAGACTATGGCTACACCTTC | CASSEARADYGYTF
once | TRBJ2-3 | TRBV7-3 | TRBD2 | TGTGCCAGCAGCCACGGGGAGGGTTGGGGCACAGATACGCAGTATTTT | CASSHGEGWGTDTQYF
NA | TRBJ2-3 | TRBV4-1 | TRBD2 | TGCGCCAGCAGTTTGGGACTAGCGGGGGGGGTTACGCAGTATTTT | CASSLGLAGGVTQYF
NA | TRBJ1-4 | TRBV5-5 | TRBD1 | TGTGCCAGCAGCCCGGACAGGGGGCTTGAAAAACTGTTTTTT | CASSPDRGLEKLFF
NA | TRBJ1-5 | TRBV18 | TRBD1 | TGTGCCAGTTCAAGGGGGCTAAATCAGCCCCAGCATTTT | CASSRGLNQPQHF
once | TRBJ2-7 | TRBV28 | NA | TGTGCCAGCAGTTTGCCCATTTACGGGGGGCCAGGAGAGCAGTACTTC | CASSLPIYGGPGEQYF
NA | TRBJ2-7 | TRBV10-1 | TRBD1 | TGCGCCAGCAGCCGGGACAGGGGGTACGAGCAGTACTTC | CASSRDRGYEQYF
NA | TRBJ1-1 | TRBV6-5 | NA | TGTGCCAGCAGAATACAGGGATCGAACACTGAAGCTTTCTTT | CASRIQGSNTEAFF
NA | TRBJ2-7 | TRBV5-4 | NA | TGTGCCAGCAGTCTACAGGGTTCGGACGAGCAGTACTTC | CASSLQGSDEQYF
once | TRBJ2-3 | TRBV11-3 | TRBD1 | TGTGCCAGCAGCCCCACAGGGGTCCGCACAGATACGCAGTATTTT | CASSPTGVRTDTQYF
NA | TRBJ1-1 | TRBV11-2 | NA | TGTGCCAGCAGCCCCACTACAGGGAAAACTGAAGCTTTCTTT | CASSPTTGKTEAFF
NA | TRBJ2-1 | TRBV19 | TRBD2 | TGTGCCAGTAAGCATCTAGCGGGAGGCTCCTACAATGAGCAGTTCTTC | CASKHLAGGSYNEQFF
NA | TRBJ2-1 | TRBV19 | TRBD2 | TGTGCCAGTACCTGGGGGGGAGGGAATGAGCAGTTCTTC | CASTWGGGNEQFF
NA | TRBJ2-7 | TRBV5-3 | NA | TGTGCCAGAAGCCTTCGACAGGCCCACTCCTACGAGCAGTACTTC | CARSLRQAHSYEQYF
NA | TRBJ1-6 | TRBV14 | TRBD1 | TGTGCCAGCAGCCAACAGGGGGCTAACAATTCACCCCTCCACTTT | CASSQQGANNSPLHF
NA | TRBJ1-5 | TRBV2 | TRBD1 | TGTGCCAGCAGGTTGGACAGGTTGGGCGGTCAGCCCCAGCATTTT | CASRLDRLGGQPQHF
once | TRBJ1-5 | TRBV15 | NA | TGTGCCACCAGCAGAGGCGCAGGGGCCAATCAGCCCCAGCATTTT | CATSRGAGANQPQHF
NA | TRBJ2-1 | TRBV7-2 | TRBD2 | TGTGCCAGCAGCTTCGGACTAGCGGGATCTTATGAGCAGTTCTTC | CASSFGLAGSYEQFF
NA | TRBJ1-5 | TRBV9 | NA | TGTGCCAGCAGCGTCCAGGGTAGTGAGCCCCAGCATTTT | CASSVQGSEPQHF
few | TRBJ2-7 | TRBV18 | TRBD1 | TGTGCCAGCTCACCACGGACAGGGGGCTCTGGAGAGCAGTACTTC | CASSPRTGGSGEQYF
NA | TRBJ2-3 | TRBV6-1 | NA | TGTGCCAGCAGTGAACACTCGGATACGCAGTATTTT | CASSEHSDTQYF
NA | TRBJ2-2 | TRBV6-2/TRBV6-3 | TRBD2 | TGTGCCAGCAGTTTCCAGACTAGCGGGAGCCGCACCGGGGAGCTGTTTTTT | CASSFQTSGSRTGELFF
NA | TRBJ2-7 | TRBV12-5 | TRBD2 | TGTGCTAGTGGTTTAGGGACTAGCGGCCACTGGAACTCCTACGAGCAGTACTTC | CASGLGTSGHWNSYEQYF
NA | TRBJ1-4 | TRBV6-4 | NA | TGTGCCAGCAGTGTCACAGGGCGGCGAACTAATGAAAAACTGTTTTTT | CASSVTGRRTNEKLFF
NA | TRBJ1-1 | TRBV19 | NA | TGTGCCAGTAGTATTTTTCGGGACTCCCGGCGCACTGAAGCTTTCTTT | CASSIFRDSRRTEAFF
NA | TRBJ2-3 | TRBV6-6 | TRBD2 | TGTGCCAGCAGTCCCCGACTAGCGGGGAGGACGCGGGTTAGCACAGATACGCAGTATTTT | CASSPRLAGRTRVSTDTQYF
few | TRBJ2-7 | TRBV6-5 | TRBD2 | TGTGCCAGCAGTCGGGGACTAGCTGCCTACGAGCAGTACTTC | CASSRGLAAYEQYF
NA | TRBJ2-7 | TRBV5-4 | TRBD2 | TGTGCCAGCAGCCCGGGACTAGCGGGAGGGCGGACCTACGAGCAGTACTTC | CASSPGLAGGRTYEQYF
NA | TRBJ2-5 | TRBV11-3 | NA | TGTGCCAGCAGCTTCGGGGAGGAAGAGACCCAGTACTTC | CASSFGEEETQYF
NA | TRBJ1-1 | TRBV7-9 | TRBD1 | TGTGCCAGCAGCTTATACAGACAGGGACGGGGGAACACTGAAGCTTTCTTT | CASSLYRQGRGNTEAFF
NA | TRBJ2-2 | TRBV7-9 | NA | TGTGCCAGCAGCCGCGGCTTTCGCGCCGGGGAGCTGTTTTTT | CASSRGFRAGELFF
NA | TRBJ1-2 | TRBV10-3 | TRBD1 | TGTGCCATCACTCCCCAGGGACAGGGGAGGGGATCCTATGGCTACACCTTC | CAITPQGQGRGSYGYTF
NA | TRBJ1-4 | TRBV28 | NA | TGTGCCAGCAGGACGGGTAATGAAAAACTGTTTTTT | CASRTGNEKLFF
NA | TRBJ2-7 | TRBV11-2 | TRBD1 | TGTGCCAGCAGCTCAAGGGACAGGGGGCGCGAGGAGCAGTACTTC | CASSSRDRGREEQYF
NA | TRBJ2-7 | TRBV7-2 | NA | TGTGCCAGCAGCTTAGGGCAGGGCATGGGGTATGAGTACTTC | CASSLGQGMGYEYF
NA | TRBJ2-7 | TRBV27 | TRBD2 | TGTGCCAGCAGTTACCTAGCGGGAGGGTCCCACGAGCAGTACTTC | CASSYLAGGSHEQYF
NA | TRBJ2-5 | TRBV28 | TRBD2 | TGTGCCAGCAGTTTGAGCGGGGGCGAGCGCAAAGACTTC | CASSLSGGERKDF
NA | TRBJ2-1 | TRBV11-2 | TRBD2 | TGTGCCAGCAGTTGGCTAGCGGGAGTGTACAATGAGCAGTTCTTC | CASSWLAGVYNEQFF